The 10 T cell receptor beta chains below come from one sample, sequenced in a study of regulatory T cells in long-lasting Graves disease. As to time point: newly diagnosed GD, antithyroid drugs for less than 3 months. Construction of the TCR library relied on RNA isolated from PBMCs. To make TCR beta libraries, researchers used iRepertoire HTBI primers and Arm-PCR of CDR3 regions. Via MiXCR, TCRdb re-called the multiplex PCR reads, giving one row per CDR3 protein. The table shows about 240,000 distinct CDR3 sequences, with around 20% occurring only once. The sequenced sample was peripheral blood mononuclear cells (PBMCs), obtained at new diagnosis, from a patient treated with antithyroid drugs. These receptor sequences come from a female donor with Graves disease.

The rearrangement joins TRBV19 to TRBJ2-2; 7 bases are shared with TRBD2. The junction had 12 bases not matched to a gene; V was cut back by 7 bases and J by 1 base. Germline V gene sequence: CDR1 LNHDA, CDR2 SQIVND (reference sequence). This CDR3 comprises 17 residues. CDR3 protein: CASTQTAGRGNTGELFF. CDR3 nucleotides: TGTGCCAGTACTCAGACAGCGGGAAGGGGGAACACCGGGGAGCTGTTTTTT.

Ten or more counts support this clonotype. The chain recombines TRBV6-1 with TRBJ2-5; weak D call: TRBD1 (6 bases). Germline CDR1 reads MNHNS; CDR2 reads SASEGT. Trimming removed 0 bases at V and 5 bases at J, with 16 bases between. The CDR3 loop spans 16 amino acids. CDR3 DNA: TGTGCCAGCAGTGAAGCGGGGGAGAGGGGGTTGGAGACCCAGTACTTC. This sequence encodes CASSEAGERGLETQYF.

At least ten counts were recorded for this clonotype. This chain connects TRBV3-1 to TRBJ2-7; 7 nucleotides match TRBD1. Germline V gene lookup returns CDR1 LGHDT and CDR2 YNNKEL (reference sequence). The CDR3 is 15 residues long. The V and J ends lost 0 bases and 0 bases, in that order; junction bases with no gene match: 2. The CDR3 sequence: CASSQDRDSSYEQYF. The CDR3, as DNA: TGTGCCAGCAGCCAAGACAGGGACAGCTCCTACGAGCAGTACTTC.

On this clonotype itself: This is likely an artifact of a read error, given a far larger clone one base away. V and J are TRBV6-5 and TRBJ2-7; D call uncertain. Germline CDR1 and CDR2: MNHEY and SVGAGI. This CDR3 is 14 amino acids long. The CDR3 nucleotides are TGTGCCAGCAGTTTTGGTCGAACGGGCTACAAGCAGTACTTC. This gives the protein CASSFGRTGYKQYF.

The chain employs TRBV5-1 and TRBJ1-4; TRBD1 agrees at 10 bases. The trim removed 4 bases at V and 3 bases at J, leaving 12 bases unmatched. The CDR3 is made up of 18 amino acids. CDR1 SGHRS and CDR2 YFSETQ come from the germline V gene. CDR3 coding DNA: TGCGCCAGCAGCCCGGGGAGGACAGGGGGGTCTCCTAATGAAAAACTGTTTTTT. It yields the protein CASSPGRTGGSPNEKLFF.

In this sample, this clonotype turned up a few times. The rearrangement joins TRBV20-1 to TRBJ2-6, with D possibly being TRBD1 or TRBD2 (5 bases each). V was clipped by 6 bases and J by 2 bases, with 8 bases between them. The CDR3 contains 13 residues. The germline V gene has CDR1 DFQATT and CDR2 SNEGSKA (reference sequence). CDR3 loop: CSAGVAGANVLTF. For the CDR3, the DNA is TGCAGTGCGGGGGTGGCTGGGGCCAACGTCCTGACTTTC.

This clonotype was observed a handful of times. The gene calls are TRBV12-3 or TRBV12-4 and TRBJ1-2; possibly TRBD1 for D (5 bases). The CDR3 has 13 residues. Trimming took 6 bases from V and 6 from J, leaving 14 bases between them. The CDR3 loop reads CASRGRGGNGYTF. The CDR3 nucleotides read TGTGCCAGCAGGGGACGGGGAGGGAATGGCTACACCTTC.

This clonotype was seen a few times. The V call is TRBV4-3, the J call TRBJ2-1, with D possibly being TRBD2 (6 bases). CDR3 length: 14 residues. The germline gives CDR1 LGHNA, CDR2 YSLEER. The V and J ends lost 4 bases and 7 bases respectively, with 14 bases between them. CDR3 protein: CASSPGLWGNEQFF. The DNA for the CDR3 is TGCGCCAGCAGCCCGGGACTCTGGGGAAATGAGCAGTTCTTC.

On this clonotype itself: It differs at one base from a far larger clone, so likely a read error. The chain joins TRBV20-1 to TRBJ2-1, with D perhaps TRBD1 (5 bases). V was pared by 0 bases and J by 10 bases, with 16 bases between. Germline values: CDR1 DFQATT, CDR2 SNEGSKA (reference sequence). The CDR3 loop spans 14 amino acids. The CDR3 nucleotides read TGCAGTGCTAGAGATTTCCAGGGAAACTACGAGCAGTTCTTC. The encoded protein is CSARDFQGNYEQFF.

By its share, this clonotype is medium-sized. This chain joins TRBV20-1 and TRBJ2-1, with D possibly being TRBD2 (6 bases). Trimming removed 0 bases from V and 8 bases from J, with 14 bases in between. This CDR3 is 14 amino acids long. Germline V gene lookup returns CDR1 DFQATT and CDR2 SNEGSKA (reference sequence). CDR3: CSARDEGGRDEQFF. CDR3 nucleotides: TGCAGTGCTAGAGATGAGGGAGGACGCGATGAGCAGTTCTTC.